This T cell receptor (beta chain) originates from a study of response to subunit inactivated influenza vaccine. The study, taken as a whole, reports: That few new T cells are recruited by each seasonal influenza vaccination was the authors' suggestion.

Using its own MiXCR run on the RT-PCR reads, TCRdb lists one record per CDR3 protein. Of 550,000 to 800,000 distinct CDR3 sequences in the sample, over 11% are singletons; the top ten hold less than 9%. This clonotype showed up just a few times. Its antigen is unidentified. Germline CDR1 is SGHTA and CDR2 is FQGNSA. The CDR3 totals 14 residues. With V trimmed by 6 bases and J by 2 bases, 6 bases remained unmatched. The chain uses TRBV7-2 and TRBJ1-2; 7 bases map to TRBD1. Sequencing was performed on PBMCs from blood, taken roughly 15 days before vaccination. The clonotype was recovered from a man aged 50-60 years who received an inactivated influenza vaccine. Written as DNA, the CDR3 is TGTGCCAGCAGGGACGGGACAGCGAACTATGGCTACACCTTC. Translation gives CASRDGTANYGYTF.